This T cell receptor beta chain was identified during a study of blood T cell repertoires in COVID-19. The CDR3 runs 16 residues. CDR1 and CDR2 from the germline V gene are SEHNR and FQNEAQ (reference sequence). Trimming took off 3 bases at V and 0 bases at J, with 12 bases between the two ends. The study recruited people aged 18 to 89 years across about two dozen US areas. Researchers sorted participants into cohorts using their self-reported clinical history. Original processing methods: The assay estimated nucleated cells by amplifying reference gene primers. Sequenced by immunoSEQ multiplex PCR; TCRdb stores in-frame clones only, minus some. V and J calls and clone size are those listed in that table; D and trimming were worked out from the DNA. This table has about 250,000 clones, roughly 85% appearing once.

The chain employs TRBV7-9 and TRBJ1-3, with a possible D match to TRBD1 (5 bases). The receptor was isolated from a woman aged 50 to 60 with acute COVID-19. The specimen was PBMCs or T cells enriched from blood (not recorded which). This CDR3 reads CASSFGPTGSGNTIYF. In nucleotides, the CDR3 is TGTGCCAGCAGCTTCGGACCTACAGGCTCTGGAAACACCATATATTTT.